The 9 T cell receptor beta chains in this list originate from one sample, sequenced in a study of long-term antiretroviral therapy in people with HIV. Survey level was the resolution at which the v3.0 immunoSEQ assay ran. Produced via immunoSEQ multiplex PCR; TCRdb's table is partial and in-frame only. The data show under 25,000 clones, with over 90% seen just once and approximately 8.5% held by the top ten. This material consisted of unsorted PBMCs, taken 7.6 years after starting antiretroviral therapy. The origin of the receptors is a woman in her thirties or forties with HIV.

The rearrangement joins TRBV2 to TRBJ1-1; 12 bases fit TRBD1. Germline V gives CDR1 SNHLY, CDR2 FYNNEI. The CDR3 runs to 13 residues. The junction had 8 bases not matched to a gene; V was cut back by 8 bases and J by 10 bases. The CDR3 here is CASDRGQGARAFF. Written as DNA, the CDR3 is TGTGCCAGCGACCGGGGACAGGGGGCTAGAGCTTTCTTT.

This chain links TRBV5-4 with TRBJ1-2, with D possibly being TRBD1 (6 bases). Germline CDR1 and CDR2: SGHNT and YYREEE (reference sequence). Trimming took 5 bases from V and 1 from J, leaving 12 bases between them. This CDR3 is 14 amino acids long. In DNA, the CDR3 is TGTGCCAGCAGAAGACAGGCAATTAACTATGGCTACACCTTC. Its protein is CASRRQAINYGYTF.

This chain links TRBV6-6 with TRBJ2-5; D possibly corresponds to TRBD2 (6 bases). The V end was cut by 0 bases, the J end by 1 base, with 9 bases between. The germline V gene has CDR1 MNHNY and CDR2 SVGAGI (reference sequence). The CDR3 contains 15 residues. The chain's CDR3 is CASSYSWGVQETQYF. CDR3 DNA sequence: TGTGCCAGCAGTTACTCCTGGGGGGTCCAAGAGACCCAGTACTTC.

The genes are TRBV14 and TRBJ2-6; 8 bases align to TRBD1. Trimming took 4 bases from V and 0 from J; bases not matched to a gene: 11. The CDR3 length is 19 residues. Germline CDR1 reads SGHDN; CDR2 reads FVKESK. CDR3 sequence reads: CASSRPGQAIISGANVLTF. CDR3 sequence (DNA): TGTGCCAGCAGCCGGCCGGGACAGGCGATCATCTCTGGGGCCAACGTCCTGACTTTC.

This chain joins TRBV5-5 and TRBJ2-7, with D maybe TRBD1 (5 bases). The germline gives CDR1 SGHKS, CDR2 YYEKEE (reference sequence). The CDR3 spans 12 residues. Trimming removed 0 bases at V and 9 bases at J, with 10 bases between. CDR3 protein: CASSLDGAGQYF. CDR3 sequence (DNA): TGTGCCAGCAGCTTGGATGGGGCTGGGCAGTACTTC.

The chain carries TRBV18 and TRBJ2-1; weak D call: TRBD2 (5 bases). Trimming removed 4 bases from V and 2 bases from J, with 12 bases in between. Germline V gene data show CDR1 as KGHSH and CDR2 as LQKENI. The CDR3 consists of 15 residues. The CDR3 DNA reads as TGTGCCAGCTCACAGGTGATCGGGACCTACAATGAGCAGTTCTTC. Protein product: CASSQVIGTYNEQFF. Complete variable domain (other parts from reference TRBV18 and TRBJ2-1): NAGVMQNPRHLVRRRGQEARLRCSPMKGHSHVYWYRQLPEEGLKFMVYLQKENIIDESGMPKERFSAEFPKEGPSILRIQQVVRGDSAAYFCASSQVIGTYNEQFFGPGTRLTVL.

This rearrangement joins TRBV6-5 to TRBJ2-7; D gene unclear. This CDR3 is 14 amino acids long. Looked up from germline, CDR1 is MNHEY and CDR2 is SVGAGI. Between the trimmed V and J ends, which lost 5 bases and 0 bases, there was a span of 11 bases. The CDR3 sequence is CASSGSGSSYEQYF. The DNA for the CDR3 is TGTGCCAGCAGTGGCTCAGGAAGCTCCTACGAGCAGTACTTC.

V and J are TRBV5-1 and TRBJ2-3, with D possibly matching TRBD2 (5 bases). The ends were cut back, 4 bases at V and 6 bases at J, with 18 bases in the middle. The CDR3 loop spans 15 amino acids. Germline CDR1 and CDR2: SGHRS and YFSETQ. The DNA of the CDR3 is TGCGCCAGCAGCCTAGCACCGGTTGTGGGTGATACGCAGTATTTT. It yields the protein CASSLAPVVGDTQYF.

The chain links TRBV11-2 to TRBJ2-6; tentative D call: TRBD1 (6 bases). Germline CDR1 SGHAT, CDR2 FQNNGV. The CDR3 contains 16 residues. The V end was cut by 5 bases, the J end by 4 bases, with 15 bases between. CDR3: CASSPQGLGGANVLTF. CDR3 in DNA: TGTGCCAGCAGCCCACAGGGATTGGGAGGGGCCAACGTCCTGACTTTC. Filled out from reference TRBV11-2 and TRBJ2-6, the complete variable domain reads EAGVAQSPRYKIIEKRQSVAFWCNPISGHATLYWYQQILGQGPKLLIQFQNNGVVDDSQLPKDRFSAERLKGVDSTLKIQPAKLEDSAVYLCASSPQGLGGANVLTFGAGSRLTVL.